This T cell receptor (beta chain) stems from a study of blood T cell repertoires in COVID-19. Each participant's cohort was designated according to participant-reported clinical history. The V end was cut by 6 bases, the J end by 1 base, with 11 bases between. CDR3 size: 14 residues. Germline assignment: CDR1 MNHNY and CDR2 SVGAGI (reference sequence). The data were produced by immunoSEQ multiplex PCR, yet TCRdb's version contains in-frame clones alone and is incomplete. This table has more than 250,000 clones, 90% appearing once. The receptor's source is a woman aged 18-29 years with acute COVID-19. Sequencing used PBMCs or T cells enriched from blood (not recorded which). The chain joins TRBV6-6 to TRBJ2-3; tentative D call: TRBD1 (6 bases). CDR3 protein: CASSRRTGTDTQYF. CDR3 nucleotides: TGTGCCAGCAGCCGTCGGACAGGCACAGATACGCAGTATTTT.